This section outlines one T cell receptor (beta chain) sequence together with its context. The data were obtained in a study of early stage breast cancer tumors. Here immunoSEQ multiplex PCR was the method, and the copy in TCRdb shows in-frame clones only, minus some. Of roughly 5,400 clones in the sample, 64% are singletons; the top ten hold roughly 24%. This TCR came from a person aged 45 to 59 with breast cancer. Specimen: breast tumor tissue.

CDR3 amino acids: CAWSPRGKGDTEAFF. The CDR3 DNA reads as TGTGCCTGGAGTCCCCGTGGTAAGGGAGACACTGAAGCTTTCTTT. The chain has TRBV30 and TRBJ1-1; D call uncertain. Germline assignment: CDR1 GTSNPN and CDR2 SVGIG (reference sequence). Trimming stripped 2 bases from V and 3 bases from J, with 16 bases between. This CDR3 spans 15 amino acids.